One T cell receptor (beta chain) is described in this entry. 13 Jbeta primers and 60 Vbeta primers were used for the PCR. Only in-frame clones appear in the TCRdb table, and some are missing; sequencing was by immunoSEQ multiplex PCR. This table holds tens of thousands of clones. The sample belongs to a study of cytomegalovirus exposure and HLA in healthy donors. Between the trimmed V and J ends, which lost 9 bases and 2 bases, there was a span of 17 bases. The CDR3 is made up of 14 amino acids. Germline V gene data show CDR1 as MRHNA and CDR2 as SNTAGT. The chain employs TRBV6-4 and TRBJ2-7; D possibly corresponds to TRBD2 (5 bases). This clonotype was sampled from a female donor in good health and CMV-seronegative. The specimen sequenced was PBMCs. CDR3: CAREPKWEPYEQYF. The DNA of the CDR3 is TGTGCCAGGGAACCAAAATGGGAGCCCTACGAGCAGTACTTC.